Sequencing of this T cell receptor (beta chain) was carried out in a study of regulatory T cells in long-lasting Graves disease. About the study: Graves' patients diagnosed newly had used antithyroid drugs under 3 months.

HTBI primers from iRepertoire and Arm-PCR of CDR3 regions yielded the TCR beta libraries. TCRdb fed the multiplex PCR reads into MiXCR, producing one record per CDR3 protein. The sample has more than 450,000 distinct CDR3 sequences, about 16% seen once. The germline gives CDR1 MDHEN, CDR2 SYDVKM. The J segment lost 5 bases and the V segment lost 9 bases, leaving 10 bases of the junction unmatched. CDR3 size: 15 residues. This clonotype was counted many times. The time point: newly diagnosed GD, antithyroid drugs for less than 3 months. RNA from PBMCs was the source of the TCR library. In addition, the sample was reused for a study of T cells in Graves' hyperthyroidism and ophthalmopathy.

The material was peripheral blood mononuclear cells (PBMCs), obtained at new diagnosis, from a patient treated with antithyroid drugs. The clonotype originates from a man in his forties or fifties with Graves disease. The chain recombines TRBV28 with TRBJ2-5; 12 nucleotides agree with TRBD1. The CDR3 sequence is CASLSGQGAWETQYF. DNA for the CDR3: TGTGCCAGTCTATCGGGACAGGGGGCATGGGAGACCCAGTACTTC.